The 5 T cell receptor beta chains below all came from one sample that was sequenced in a study of T cell responses to AZD1222 COVID-19 vaccine. Method: immunoSEQ multiplex PCR; TCRdb's copy keeps in-frame clones and lacks some. The table lists 40,000 to 55,000 clones, 70% to 90% of them singletons. Sequencing was performed on peripheral blood, taken 28 days after the second AZD1222 dose. These receptors were collected from an adult who received the AZD1222 COVID-19 vaccine.

This chain's CDR3 is CASSKQDKHYEQYF. The DNA for the CDR3 is TGTGCCAGTAGTAAACAAGACAAGCACTACGAGCAGTACTTC. The V gene is TRBV19, the J gene TRBJ2-7; no definite D call. CDR1 is LNHDA, CDR2 SQIVND, per germline (reference sequence). V dropped 4 bases and J dropped 3 bases, with 13 bases sitting between them. The CDR3 has 14 amino acids.

The chain recombines TRBV5-6 with TRBJ2-1; D not certain. Deletions cut 2 bases from V and 7 bases from J, with 16 bases between. The CDR3 extends over 15 amino acids. Germline V CDR1 and CDR2: SGHDT, YYEEEE. The CDR3, as DNA: TGTGCCAGCAGCTTCCTTCTTTTGGACCTTAATGAGCAGTTCTTC. Amino acid sequence: CASSFLLLDLNEQFF.

V is TRBV2 and J is TRBJ1-1, with no clear D. V was trimmed by 6 bases and J by 2 bases, leaving 13 bases between them. The CDR3 runs to 14 residues. CDR1 and CDR2 from the germline V gene are SNHLY and FYNNEI. The CDR3 protein is CASRSFSYNTEAFF. Written as DNA, the CDR3 is TGTGCCAGCAGGTCTTTTTCTTACAACACTGAAGCTTTCTTT.

This chain joins TRBV30 and TRBJ2-7, with D possibly TRBD1 on 6 matching bases. The V end was cut by 3 bases, the J end by 6 bases, with 15 bases between. CDR3 length equals 13 residues. Germline assignment: CDR1 GTSNPN and CDR2 SVGIG (reference sequence). DNA for the CDR3: TGTGCCTGGAGCCCTTGGGGGCCGGGCGAGCAGTACTTC. It yields the protein CAWSPWGPGEQYF.

This chain uses TRBV7-9 with TRBJ2-1; 9 nucleotides align to TRBD2. V lost 6 bases and J lost 4; bases outside the gene matches: 16. Germline V CDR1 and CDR2: SEHNR, FQNEAQ (reference sequence). The CDR3 is 18 amino acids. Here the CDR3 reads CASRPTGGRDLGYNEQFF. DNA for the CDR3: TGTGCCAGCAGGCCAACGGGCGGGAGGGACTTGGGTTACAATGAGCAGTTCTTC.